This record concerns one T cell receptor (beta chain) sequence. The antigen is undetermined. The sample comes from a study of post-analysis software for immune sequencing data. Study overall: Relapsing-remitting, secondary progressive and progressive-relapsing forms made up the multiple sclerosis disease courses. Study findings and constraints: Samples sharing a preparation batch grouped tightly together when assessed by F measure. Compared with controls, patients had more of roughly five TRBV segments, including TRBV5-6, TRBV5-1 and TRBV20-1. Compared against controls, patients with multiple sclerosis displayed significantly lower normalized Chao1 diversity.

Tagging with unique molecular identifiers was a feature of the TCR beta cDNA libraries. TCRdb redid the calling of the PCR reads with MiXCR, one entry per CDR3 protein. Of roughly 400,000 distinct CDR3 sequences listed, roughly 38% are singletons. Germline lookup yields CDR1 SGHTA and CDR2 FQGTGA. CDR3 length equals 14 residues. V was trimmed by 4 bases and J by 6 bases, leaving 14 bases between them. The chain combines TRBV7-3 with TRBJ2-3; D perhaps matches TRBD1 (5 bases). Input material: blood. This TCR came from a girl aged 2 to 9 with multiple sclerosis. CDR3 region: CASSSPLKGDTQYF. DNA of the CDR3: TGTGCCAGCAGCTCCCCCCTCAAGGGGGATACGCAGTATTTT.